These T cell receptor beta chains were read from a single sample in a study of blood T cell repertoires in COVID-19. Clones were read by immunoSEQ multiplex PCR, and TCRdb kept only the in-frame ones, dropping some. The table has approximately 300,000 clones, around 87% seen once; the top ten hold about 5.7%. The specimen was PBMCs or T cells enriched from blood (not recorded which). The receptors derive from a woman aged 25 to 39 who had recovered from COVID-19. CDR3s include the opening cysteine and the closing phenylalanine or tryptophan. The D gene is left open where the match is weak. Clone size is given for some rows only: seen once, a few or many times, or a class if the clone is expanded.

size	V	J	D	DNA	CDR3
NA	TRBV5-1	TRBJ2-3	NA	TGCGCCAGCAGCGAGAGCGGCACAGATACGCAGTATTTT	CASSESGTDTQYF
NA	TRBV7-9	TRBJ2-2	TRBD1	TGTGCCAGCAGACCGACAGGGGGCTTGACCGGGGAGCTGTTTTTT	CASRPTGGLTGELFF
NA	TRBV29-1	TRBJ2-1	TRBD1	TGCAGCGCCAATACAGGGGGTGAGCAGTTCTTC	CSANTGGEQFF
NA	TRBV10-1	TRBJ2-5	TRBD1	TGCGCCAGCACCCCCGGGACAGGCCAAGAGACCCAGTACTTC	CASTPGTGQETQYF
NA	TRBV7-2	TRBJ2-3	TRBD2	TGTGCCAGCAGCTTAGCCGCCGGGACTAGCGGGGGCACAGATACGCAGTATTTT	CASSLAAGTSGGTDTQYF
NA	TRBV10-3	TRBJ2-7	NA	TGTGCCACCACCGGAGGGACAGCCTACGAGCAGTACTTC	CATTGGTAYEQYF
NA	TRBV3-1/TRBV3-2	TRBJ1-4	TRBD1	TGTGCCAGCAGCCAGACCGGGACAGGGAATGAAAAACTGTTTTTT	CASSQTGTGNEKLFF
NA	TRBV12-3/TRBV12-4	TRBJ1-2	NA	TGTGCCAGCAGTCCCTCAGGGGATGGCTACACCTTC	CASSPSGDGYTF
NA	TRBV28	TRBJ2-7	NA	TGTGCCAGCAGTTTTTCCCAAATGGACAGCTCCTACGAGCAGTACTTC	CASSFSQMDSSYEQYF
once	TRBV19	TRBJ2-6	NA	TGTGCCAGTAGTGACTACCAGGGGAAGTGGGCCAACGTCCTGACTTTC	CASSDYQGKWANVLTF
NA	TRBV19	TRBJ1-4	NA	TGTGCCAGTAGTATACCTCGGGGGAAAAATGAAAAACTGTTTTTT	CASSIPRGKNEKLFF
NA	TRBV11-2	TRBJ2-7	NA	TGTGCCAGCACCGACAACAGGAGCGAGCAGTACTTC	CASTDNRSEQYF
NA	TRBV7-8	TRBJ1-2	TRBD1	TGTGCCAGCAGCTTAGGGACAGGGTATGGCTACACCTTC	CASSLGTGYGYTF
few	TRBV28	TRBJ1-5	TRBD1	TGTGCCAGCAGTTTAGAGACAGGGGCGGGTCAGCCCCAGCATTTT	CASSLETGAGQPQHF
few	TRBV5-1	TRBJ2-2	NA	TGCGCCAGCAGCTTGGAAGGGAGACGGACCGGGGAGCTGTTTTTT	CASSLEGRRTGELFF
NA	TRBV19	TRBJ1-1	TRBD1	TGTGCCAGTAGTATCAGGGGGGACACTGAAGCTTTCTTT	CASSIRGDTEAFF
NA	TRBV3-1/TRBV3-2	TRBJ2-1	TRBD2	TGTGCCAGCAGCCATTTAGCGGGGGGGCGGGATGAGCAGTTCTTC	CASSHLAGGRDEQFF
NA	TRBV6-5	TRBJ1-2	TRBD1	TGTGCCAGCTCCGACGACAGGGACCTCTATGGCTACACCTTC	CASSDDRDLYGYTF
NA	TRBV9	TRBJ1-1	TRBD1	TGTGCCAGCAGCGGACAGGGAGCCAATGAAGCTTTCTTT	CASSGQGANEAFF
NA	TRBV19	TRBJ2-7	TRBD1	TGTGCCAGTAGTATAGGACAGGGGGGTTCCATCGAGCAGTACTTC	CASSIGQGGSIEQYF
NA	TRBV6-1	TRBJ1-2	NA	TGTGCCAGCAGTGAAGCCGCAGGGTTGGGCTATGGCTACACCTTC	CASSEAAGLGYGYTF
NA	TRBV7-2	TRBJ1-3	TRBD1	TGTGCCAGCAGCTTAAGACAGGGGGCGAACACCATATATTTT	CASSLRQGANTIYF
NA	TRBV5-8	TRBJ2-7	NA	TGTGCCAGCAGTTCCGGGACACTTTACGAGCAGTACTTC	CASSSGTLYEQYF
NA	TRBV7-4	TRBJ1-5	TRBD1	TGTGCCAGCAGCCTCCGGAGTAGGGGGCCTGGGCAGCCCCAGCATTTT	CASSLRSRGPGQPQHF
NA	TRBV6-5	TRBJ2-7	NA	TGTGCCAGCAGTTACTCGGTGTCGAGCTCCTACGAGCAGTACTTC	CASSYSVSSSYEQYF
NA	TRBV3-1/TRBV3-2	TRBJ2-2	TRBD1	TGTGCCAGCAGCCAAACAGGGGGCGCAGTTGGGGAGCTGTTTTTT	CASSQTGGAVGELFF
once	TRBV4-3	TRBJ2-2	NA	TGCGCCAGCAGCCAAGTAGTGAGTTACACCGGGGAGCTGTTTTTT	CASSQVVSYTGELFF
NA	TRBV9	TRBJ1-2	TRBD1	TGTGCCAGCAGCCAAGGACAGGGAGCTAACTATGGCTACACCTTC	CASSQGQGANYGYTF
NA	TRBV6-4	TRBJ2-1	TRBD1	TGTGCCAGCAGCCGGGACAGGGACACCTACAATGAGCAGTTCTTC	CASSRDRDTYNEQFF
NA	TRBV7-9	TRBJ1-5	NA	TGTGCCAGCAGCTTGATCGAGTTTCAGCCCCAGCATTTT	CASSLIEFQPQHF
NA	TRBV18	TRBJ1-2	TRBD1	TGTGCCAGCTCACGATCCGGGACAGCACTTTATGGCTACACCTTC	CASSRSGTALYGYTF
NA	TRBV11-1	TRBJ1-3	NA	TGTGCCAGCAGCTTCCACGGGACCATATATTTT	CASSFHGTIYF
NA	TRBV12-3/TRBV12-4	TRBJ1-6	NA	TGTGCCAGCAGTTTTGGGGAGCGACTCCACTTT	CASSFGERLHF
few	TRBV25-1	TRBJ1-2	NA	TGTGCCAGCAGGGGGGACAAGTACTATGGCTACACCTTC	CASRGDKYYGYTF
NA	TRBV9	TRBJ2-3	TRBD2	TGTGCCAGCGGAAGGACTAGCGGGGGGGCATACGCAGATACGCAGTATTTT	CASGRTSGGAYADTQYF
few	TRBV2	TRBJ1-1	NA	TGTGCCAGCAGTGAATCCGAGGGGGTCCGTCCTGAAGCTTTCTTT	CASSESEGVRPEAFF
NA	TRBV12-5	TRBJ2-7	NA	TGTGCTAGTGGCCCCACGGGGACATTCAACTACGAGCAGTACTTC	CASGPTGTFNYEQYF
NA	TRBV5-1	TRBJ2-5	NA	TGCGCCAGCAGCTTGGGGTCCGGGGGAGAGACCCAGTACTTC	CASSLGSGGETQYF
once	TRBV23-1	TRBJ1-5	NA	TGCGCCAGCAGTCAATCCGGACTTGGCGGGAATCAGCCCCAGCATTTT	CASSQSGLGGNQPQHF
NA	TRBV7-2	TRBJ1-5	NA	TGTGCCAGCAGCTTATTTCAGGGGCAGAAGCCCCAGCATTTT	CASSLFQGQKPQHF
NA	TRBV6-5	TRBJ1-2	NA	TGTGCCAGCAGTTACGGGGCAGGCGGCGATGGCTACACCTTC	CASSYGAGGDGYTF
NA	TRBV7-9	TRBJ2-1	NA	TGTGCCAGCAGCGACCTAGCCAAGGCTTGGCATGAGCAGTTCTTC	CASSDLAKAWHEQFF
NA	TRBV5-5	TRBJ2-1	TRBD1	TGTGCCAGCAGCGACGGGGACAGACGTAATGAGCAGTTCTTC	CASSDGDRRNEQFF
NA	TRBV9	TRBJ2-2	TRBD1	TGTGCCAGCACGGACAGGGAGAGGAGCGGGGAGCTGTTTTTT	CASTDRERSGELFF
NA	TRBV5-1	TRBJ1-3	NA	TGCGCCAGCAGCTTGGGTACAGCACAGGGAAACACCATATATTTT	CASSLGTAQGNTIYF
NA	TRBV7-9	TRBJ1-6	NA	TGTGCCAGCAGCTCCACAGGAAATTCACCCCTCCACTTT	CASSSTGNSPLHF
once	TRBV4-2	TRBJ1-4	NA	TGTGCCAGCAGCCATCGGCAGGTGAATGAAAAACTGTTTTTT	CASSHRQVNEKLFF
few	TRBV5-6	TRBJ1-6	NA	TGTGCCAGCAGCTTTAGCTCTTCGCCATTCACCCTCCACTTT	CASSFSSSPFTLHF